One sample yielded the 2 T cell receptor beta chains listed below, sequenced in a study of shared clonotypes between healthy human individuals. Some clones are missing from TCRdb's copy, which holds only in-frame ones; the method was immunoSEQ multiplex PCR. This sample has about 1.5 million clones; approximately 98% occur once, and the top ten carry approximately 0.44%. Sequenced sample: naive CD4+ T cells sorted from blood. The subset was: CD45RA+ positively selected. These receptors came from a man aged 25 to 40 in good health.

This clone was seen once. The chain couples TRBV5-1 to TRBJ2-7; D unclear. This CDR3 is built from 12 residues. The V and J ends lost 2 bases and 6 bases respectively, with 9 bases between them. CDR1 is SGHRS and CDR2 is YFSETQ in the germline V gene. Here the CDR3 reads CASSFTRSEQYF. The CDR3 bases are TGCGCCAGCAGCTTTACGAGGAGCGAGCAGTACTTC.

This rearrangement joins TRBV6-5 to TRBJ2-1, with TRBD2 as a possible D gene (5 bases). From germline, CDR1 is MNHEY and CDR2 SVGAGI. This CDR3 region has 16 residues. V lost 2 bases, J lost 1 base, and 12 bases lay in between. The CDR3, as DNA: TGTGCCAGCAGTTACGGGTTCACTAGTTCCTACAATGAGCAGTTCTTC. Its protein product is CASSYGFTSSYNEQFF.